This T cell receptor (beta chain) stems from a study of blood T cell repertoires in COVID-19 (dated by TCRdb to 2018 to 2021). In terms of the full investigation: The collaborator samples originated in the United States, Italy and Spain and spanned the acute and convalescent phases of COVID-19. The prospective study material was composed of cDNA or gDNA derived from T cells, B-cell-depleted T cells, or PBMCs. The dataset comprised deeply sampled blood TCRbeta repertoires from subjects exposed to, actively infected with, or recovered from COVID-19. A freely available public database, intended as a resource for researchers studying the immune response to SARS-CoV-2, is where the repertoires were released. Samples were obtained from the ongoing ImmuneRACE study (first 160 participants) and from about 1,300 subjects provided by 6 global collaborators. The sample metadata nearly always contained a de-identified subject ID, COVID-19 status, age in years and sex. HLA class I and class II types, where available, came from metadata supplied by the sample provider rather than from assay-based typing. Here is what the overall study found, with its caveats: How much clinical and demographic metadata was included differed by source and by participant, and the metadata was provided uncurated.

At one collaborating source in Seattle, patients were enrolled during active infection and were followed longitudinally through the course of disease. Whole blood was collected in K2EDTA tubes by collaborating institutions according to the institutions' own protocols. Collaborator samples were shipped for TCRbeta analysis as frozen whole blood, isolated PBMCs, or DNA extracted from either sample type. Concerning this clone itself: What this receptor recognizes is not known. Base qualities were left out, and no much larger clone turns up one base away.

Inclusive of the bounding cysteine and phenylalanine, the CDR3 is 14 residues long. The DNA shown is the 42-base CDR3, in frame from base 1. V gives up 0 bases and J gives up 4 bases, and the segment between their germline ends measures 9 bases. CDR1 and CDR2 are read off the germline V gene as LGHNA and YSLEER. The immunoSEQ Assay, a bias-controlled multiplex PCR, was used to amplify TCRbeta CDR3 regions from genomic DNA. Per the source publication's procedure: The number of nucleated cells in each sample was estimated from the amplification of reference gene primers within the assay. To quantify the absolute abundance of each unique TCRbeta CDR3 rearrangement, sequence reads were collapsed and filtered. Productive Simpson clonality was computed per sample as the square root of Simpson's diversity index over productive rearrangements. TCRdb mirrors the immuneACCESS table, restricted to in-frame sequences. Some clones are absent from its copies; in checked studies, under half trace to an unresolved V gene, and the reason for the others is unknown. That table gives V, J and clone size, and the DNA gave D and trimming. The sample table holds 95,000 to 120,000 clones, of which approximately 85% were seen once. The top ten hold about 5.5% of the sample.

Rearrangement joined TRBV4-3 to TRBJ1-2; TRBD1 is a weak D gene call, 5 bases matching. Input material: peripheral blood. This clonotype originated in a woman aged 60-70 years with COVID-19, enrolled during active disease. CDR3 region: CASSQDRVVYGYTF. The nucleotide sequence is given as TGCGCCAGCAGCCAAGACAGGGTGGTCTATGGCTACACCTTC.